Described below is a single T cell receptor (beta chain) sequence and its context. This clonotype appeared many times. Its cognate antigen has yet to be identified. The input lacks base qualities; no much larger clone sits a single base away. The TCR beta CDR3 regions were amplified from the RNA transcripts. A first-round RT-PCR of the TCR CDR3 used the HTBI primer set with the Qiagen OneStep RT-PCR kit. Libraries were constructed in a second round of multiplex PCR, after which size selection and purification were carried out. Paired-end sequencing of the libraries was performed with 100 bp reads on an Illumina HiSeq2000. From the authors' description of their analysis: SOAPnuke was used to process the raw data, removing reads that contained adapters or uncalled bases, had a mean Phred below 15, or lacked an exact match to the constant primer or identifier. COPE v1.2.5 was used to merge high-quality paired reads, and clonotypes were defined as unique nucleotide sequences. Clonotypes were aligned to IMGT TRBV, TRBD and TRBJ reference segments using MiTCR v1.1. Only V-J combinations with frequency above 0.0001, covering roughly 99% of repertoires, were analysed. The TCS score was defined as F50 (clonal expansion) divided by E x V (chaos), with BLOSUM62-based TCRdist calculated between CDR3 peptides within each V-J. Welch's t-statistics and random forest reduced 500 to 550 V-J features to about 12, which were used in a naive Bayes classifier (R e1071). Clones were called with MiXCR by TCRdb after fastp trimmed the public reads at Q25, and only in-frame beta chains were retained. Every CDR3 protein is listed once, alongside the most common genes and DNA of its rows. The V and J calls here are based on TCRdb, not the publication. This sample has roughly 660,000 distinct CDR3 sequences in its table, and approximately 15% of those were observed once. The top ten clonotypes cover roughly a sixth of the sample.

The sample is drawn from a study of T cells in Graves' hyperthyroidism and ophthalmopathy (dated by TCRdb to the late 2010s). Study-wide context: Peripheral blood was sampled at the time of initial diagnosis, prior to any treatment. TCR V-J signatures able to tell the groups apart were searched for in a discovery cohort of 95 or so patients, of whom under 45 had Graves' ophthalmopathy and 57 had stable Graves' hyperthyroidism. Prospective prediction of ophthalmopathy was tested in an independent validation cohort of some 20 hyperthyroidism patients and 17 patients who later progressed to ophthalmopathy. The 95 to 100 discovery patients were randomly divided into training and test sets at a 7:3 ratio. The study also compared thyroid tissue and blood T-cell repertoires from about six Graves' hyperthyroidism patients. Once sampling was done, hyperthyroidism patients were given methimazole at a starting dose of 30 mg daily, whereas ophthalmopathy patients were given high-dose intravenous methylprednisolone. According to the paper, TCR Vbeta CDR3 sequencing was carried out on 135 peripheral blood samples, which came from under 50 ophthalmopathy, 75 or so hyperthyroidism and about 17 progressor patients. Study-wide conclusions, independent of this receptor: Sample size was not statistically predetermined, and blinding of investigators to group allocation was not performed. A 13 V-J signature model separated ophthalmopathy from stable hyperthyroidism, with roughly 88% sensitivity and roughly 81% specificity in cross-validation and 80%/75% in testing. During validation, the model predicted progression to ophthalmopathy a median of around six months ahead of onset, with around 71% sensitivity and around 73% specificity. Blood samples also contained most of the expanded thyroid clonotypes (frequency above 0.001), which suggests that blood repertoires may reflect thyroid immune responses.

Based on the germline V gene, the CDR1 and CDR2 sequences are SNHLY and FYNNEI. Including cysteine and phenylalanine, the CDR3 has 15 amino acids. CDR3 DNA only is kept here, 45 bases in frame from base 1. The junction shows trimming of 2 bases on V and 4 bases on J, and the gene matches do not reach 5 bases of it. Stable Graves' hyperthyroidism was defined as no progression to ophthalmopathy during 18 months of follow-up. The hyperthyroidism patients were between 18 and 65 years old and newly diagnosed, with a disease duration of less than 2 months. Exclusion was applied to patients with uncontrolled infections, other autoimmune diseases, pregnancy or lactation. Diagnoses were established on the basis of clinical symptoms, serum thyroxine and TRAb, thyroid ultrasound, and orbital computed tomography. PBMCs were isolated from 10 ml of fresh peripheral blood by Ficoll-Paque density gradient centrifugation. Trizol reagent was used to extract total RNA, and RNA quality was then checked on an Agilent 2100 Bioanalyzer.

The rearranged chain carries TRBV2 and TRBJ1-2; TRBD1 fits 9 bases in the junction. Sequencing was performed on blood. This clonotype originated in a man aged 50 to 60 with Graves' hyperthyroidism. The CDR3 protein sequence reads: CASSEQGQGAYGYTF. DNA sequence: TGTGCCAGCAGTGAACAGGGACAGGGCGCCTATGGCTACACCTTC.